A single sample gave rise to the 10 T cell receptor beta chains below, sequenced in a study of blood T cell repertoires in COVID-19. Sequencing was performed with immunoSEQ multiplex PCR; in TCRdb, only in-frame clones are kept and a portion is missing. The table has about 100,000 clones, roughly 90% seen once. The specimen sequenced was peripheral blood. The source of these receptors is a human donor in a cohort sampled during active COVID-19.

J is TRBJ1-2 and V is TRBV29-1, with D unresolved. V shed 8 bases and J shed 3 bases, with 10 bases lying between them. The CDR3 length is 11 residues. Germline V lookup: CDR1 SQVTM, CDR2 ANQGSEA. CDR3 amino acids: CSTRHDYGYTF. The CDR3 DNA is TGCAGCACCCGACATGACTATGGCTACACCTTC.

This chain uses TRBV7-9 with TRBJ2-2; 7 nucleotides line up with TRBD1. In germline, CDR1 is SEHNR, CDR2 FQNEAQ (reference sequence). The V segment lost 4 bases and the J segment 1 base; nucleotides outside the gene matches: 6. The CDR3 extends over 16 amino acids. CDR3 loop: CASSSPGQRNTGELFF. Here the CDR3 DNA reads TGTGCCAGCAGCTCGCCGGGACAGAGGAACACCGGGGAGCTGTTTTTT.

This chain connects TRBV27 to TRBJ1-2; TRBD1 matches at 9 bases. Germline-derived CDR1 and CDR2 are MNHEY and SMNVEV (reference sequence). V was clipped by 2 bases and J by 4 bases; unmatched bases: 2. This CDR3 comprises 14 residues. Here the CDR3 reads CASSLGTGTYGYTF. The DNA of the CDR3 is TGTGCCAGCAGTTTAGGGACAGGGACCTATGGCTACACCTTC.

V and J are TRBV4-2 and TRBJ2-7; D perhaps matches TRBD2 (7 bases). Germline lookup yields CDR1 LGHNA and CDR2 YNFKEQ. There are 16 residues in the CDR3. V lost 4 bases, J lost 6 bases, and 22 bases lay in between. This CDR3 is CASSLGAGAQPPEQYF. The CDR3 region has the DNA TGTGCCAGCAGCCTGGGGGCGGGAGCCCAGCCTCCCGAGCAGTACTTC.

The rearrangement links TRBV29-1 to TRBJ2-5; 7 nucleotides agree with TRBD1. The J segment lost 4 bases and the V segment lost 4 bases, leaving 9 bases of the junction unmatched. CDR1 and CDR2 (germline): SQVTM, ANQGSEA. CDR3 length equals 14 residues. The CDR3 DNA reads as TGCAGCGTTGTCGACAGGGCCGAGGGAGAGACCCAGTACTTC. Translated, it gives CSVVDRAEGETQYF.

The V and J genes are TRBV19 and TRBJ1-5, with D possibly TRBD1 on 6 matching bases. Trimming took 3 bases from V and 3 from J, leaving 12 bases between them. Germline CDR1 LNHDA, CDR2 SQIVND (reference sequence). The CDR3 has 15 amino acids. The CDR3 nucleotides read TGTGCCAGTAGTATTGGGGGGGCCTCCAATCAGCCCCAGCATTTT. Translated, it gives CASSIGGASNQPQHF. The full variable domain, with the rest looked up from reference TRBV19 and TRBJ1-5, is DGGITQSPKYLFRKEGQNVTLSCEQNLNHDAMYWYRQDPGQGLRLIYYSQIVNDFQKGDIAEGYSVSREKKESFPLTVTSAQKNPTAFYLCASSIGGASNQPQHFGDGTRLSIL.

This chain uses TRBV19 with TRBJ1-5, with unresolved D. There are 15 residues in the CDR3. V lost 8 bases and J lost 0, with 14 bases in between. Germline assignment: CDR1 LNHDA and CDR2 SQIVND (reference sequence). The CDR3 DNA sequence: TGTGCCAGTGGCCAGGTTGACATTAGCAATCAGCCCCAGCATTTT. Translation gives CASGQVDISNQPQHF.

The rearrangement joins TRBV7-6 to TRBJ1-1, with D maybe TRBD1 (6 bases). Germline V CDR1 and CDR2: SGHVS, FNYEAQ. Trimming left V 1 base short and J 5 bases short, with 14 bases between. CDR3 length: 15 amino acids. CDR3 DNA sequence: TGTGCCAGCAGCTTAGGTGAGGGGGTACGGACTGAAGCTTTCTTT. Its translation is CASSLGEGVRTEAFF.

V gene TRBV6-1 combines with J gene TRBJ2-1; D is undetermined. Trimming stripped 3 bases from V and 10 bases from J, with 10 bases between. Germline-derived CDR1 and CDR2 are MNHNS and SASEGT. CDR3 length equals 12 residues. DNA for the CDR3: TGTGCCAGCAGTGAGTCCTCCGGGGAGCAGTTCTTC. Translation gives CASSESSGEQFF.

The rearrangement links TRBV20-1 to TRBJ1-1; TRBD1 might be the D (5 bases). The CDR3 has 11 residues. Germline CDR1 DFQATT, CDR2 SNEGSKA (reference sequence). CDR3 coding DNA: TGCAGGGGGGGAGTAGGGACTGAAGCTTTCTTT. This codes for CRGGVGTEAFF.